Following are 8 T cell receptor beta chains from one sample sequenced in a study of T-cell reconstitution after alpha-beta-depleted transplantation in children. Unique molecular identifiers were incorporated during preparation of the TCRbeta library. One entry per CDR3 protein, called by TCRdb with MiXCR from the PCR reads. This sample carries a few hundred thousand distinct CDR3 sequences, roughly 17% of them seen once, and the ten largest clones take approximately 28%. The input for sequencing was PBMCs, mostly from graft donor cells, taken 360 days after TCRalphabeta/CD19-depleted stem cell transplant. The receptor source for this set is a boy under three years old who had a stem cell transplant for Wiskott-Aldrich syndrome, so the T cells may come from the graft donor.

In its sample, this clonotype was seen a few times. The chain employs TRBV7-6 and TRBJ2-3; D gene uncertain. The CDR3 is 16 residues long. The V and J ends lost 1 base and 8 bases respectively, with 19 bases between them. Looked up from germline, CDR1 is SGHVS and CDR2 is FNYEAQ. CDR3 in DNA: TGTGCCAGCAGCTTAGGCCGATACGGAGCCTTGGTTACGCAGTATTTT. Its protein is CASSLGRYGALVTQYF.

The rearrangement joins TRBV18 to TRBJ2-3; unclear D gene. There are 14 residues in the CDR3. Germline assignment: CDR1 KGHSH and CDR2 LQKENI. V lost 6 bases and J lost 2, with 12 bases in between. Written as DNA, the CDR3 is TGTGCCAGCTCGCGAACCGGGTTCACAGATACGCAGTATTTT. As protein: CASSRTGFTDTQYF.

This clonotype was observed a handful of times. The V and J genes are TRBV11-3 and TRBJ1-6; weak D call: TRBD1 (6 bases). The germline CDR1 and CDR2 sequences are SGHNT and YENEEA. The CDR3 totals 15 residues. Trimming took off 3 bases at V and 9 bases at J, with 15 bases between the two ends. In DNA form, the CDR3 reads TGTGCCAGCAGCTTCAGATCAGGGGCTGGTTCACCCCTCCACTTT. It is translated as CASSFRSGAGSPLHF. Using reference TRBV11-3 and TRBJ1-6 for the parts outside the CDR3, the full variable domain is EAGVVQSPRYKIIEKKQPVAFWCNPISGHNTLYWYLQNLGQGPELLIRYENEEAVDDSQLPKDRFSAERLKGVDSTLKIQPAELGDSAVYLCASSFRSGAGSPLHFGNGTRLTVT.

The chain employs TRBV6-1 and TRBJ2-5; D perhaps matches TRBD1 (6 bases). Trimming left V 2 bases short and J 5 bases short, with 18 bases between. Germline assignment: CDR1 MNHNS and CDR2 SASEGT. There are 16 residues in the CDR3. The CDR3: CASSEPPGARGETQYF. In DNA form, the CDR3 reads TGTGCCAGCAGTGAACCCCCAGGGGCCCGTGGGGAGACCCAGTACTTC.

CDR3 region: CASSEIAPFTDTQYF. CDR3 DNA sequence: TGTGCCAGCAGTGAGATAGCCCCCTTCACAGATACGCAGTATTTT. The chain uses TRBV2 and TRBJ2-3; D unclear. Per germline, CDR1 SNHLY and CDR2 FYNNEI. This CDR3 has 15 amino acids. Deletions cut 3 bases from V and 2 bases from J, with 12 bases between.

This clonotype was counted between two and nine times. The chain links TRBV4-1 to TRBJ2-7; the D gene is possibly TRBD1 (6 bases). The germline V and J ends were trimmed by 1 base and 1 base, with 20 bases remaining between them. Germline CDR1 MGHRA, CDR2 YSYEKL. The CDR3 extends over 18 amino acids. The chain's CDR3 is CASSQATLMDRGSYEQYF. The CDR3 DNA follows: TGCGCCAGCAGCCAAGCAACCTTAATGGACAGAGGATCCTACGAGCAGTACTTC.

The chain couples TRBV29-1 to TRBJ1-5, with a weak D call TRBD1 (5 bases). V shed 4 bases and J shed 7 bases, with 11 bases lying between them. Germline CDR1 is SQVTM and CDR2 is ANQGSEA. CDR3 length: 12 residues. Here the CDR3 DNA reads TGCAGCGTTGGGGGGGTCGGCCAGCCCCAGCATTTT. It translates to CSVGGVGQPQHF. Drawing the rest from reference TRBV29-1 and TRBJ1-5, the complete variable domain is SAVISQKPSRDICQRGTSLTIQCQVDSQVTMMFWYRQQPGQSLTLIATANQGSEATYESGFVIDKFPISRPNLTFSTLTVSNMSPEDSSIYLCSVGGVGQPQHFGDGTRLSIL.

The chain recombines TRBV7-2 with TRBJ1-2; tentatively, D is TRBD1 (5 bases). V dropped 1 base and J dropped 4 bases, with 13 bases sitting between them. This CDR3 is 15 amino acids long. In germline, CDR1 is SGHTA, CDR2 FQGNSA. The CDR3 loop is CASSLGWDGIYGYTF. CDR3 DNA sequence: TGTGCCAGCAGCTTAGGATGGGACGGAATCTATGGCTACACCTTC.